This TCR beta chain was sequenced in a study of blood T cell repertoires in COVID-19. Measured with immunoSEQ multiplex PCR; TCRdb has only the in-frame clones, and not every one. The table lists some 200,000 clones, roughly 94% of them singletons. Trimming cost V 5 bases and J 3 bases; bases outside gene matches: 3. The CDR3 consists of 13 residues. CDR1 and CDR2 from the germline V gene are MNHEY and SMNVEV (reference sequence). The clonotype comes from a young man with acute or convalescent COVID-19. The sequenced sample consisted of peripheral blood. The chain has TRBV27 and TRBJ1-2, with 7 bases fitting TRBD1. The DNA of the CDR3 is TGTGCCAGCAGTCCCGGGACAGACTATGGCTACACCTTC. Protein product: CASSPGTDYGYTF.